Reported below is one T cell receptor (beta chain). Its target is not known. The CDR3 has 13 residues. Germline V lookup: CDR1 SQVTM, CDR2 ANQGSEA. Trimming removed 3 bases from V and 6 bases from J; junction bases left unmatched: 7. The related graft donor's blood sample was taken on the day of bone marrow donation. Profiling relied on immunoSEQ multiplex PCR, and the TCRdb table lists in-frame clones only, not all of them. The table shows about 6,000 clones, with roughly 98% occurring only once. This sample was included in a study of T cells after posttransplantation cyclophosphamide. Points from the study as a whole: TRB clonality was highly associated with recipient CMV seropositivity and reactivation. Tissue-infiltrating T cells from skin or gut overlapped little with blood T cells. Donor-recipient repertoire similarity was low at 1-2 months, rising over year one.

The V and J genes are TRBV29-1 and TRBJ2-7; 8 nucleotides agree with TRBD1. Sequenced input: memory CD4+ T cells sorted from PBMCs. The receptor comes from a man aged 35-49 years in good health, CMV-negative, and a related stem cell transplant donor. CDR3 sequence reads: CSVDGQGTGEQYF. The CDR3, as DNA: TGCAGCGTTGATGGCCAGGGGACAGGCGAGCAGTACTTC.